A single sample is the source of the 29 T cell receptor beta chains below, sequenced in a study of T cell repertoires in cytomegalovirus infection. TCRdb recomputed calls from the reads with MiXCR, one row per CDR3 protein. The table shows almost 550,000 distinct CDR3 sequences, with approximately 17% occurring only once. Material: CD8+ T cells from PBMCs. These receptors all stem from a human donor in good health (CMV status not recorded). Some clones in this sample may be carry-over from other donors' samples.

This clonotype has ten or more counts. This rearrangement joins TRBV6-8 to TRBJ2-5; 9 nucleotides agree with TRBD2. V lost 6 bases to trimming and J lost 5 bases; unmatched junction nucleotides: 10. CDR1 is MNHGY, CDR2 SAAAGT, per germline. This CDR3 has 15 residues. CDR3: CASSLGRGGRETQYF. The CDR3 DNA sequence: TGTGCCAGCAGCTTAGGGCGGGGGGGGCGGGAGACCCAGTACTTC.

In this sample, this clonotype turned up many times. CDR3 region: CASSSLMTGGATGELFF. As DNA, the CDR3 is TGTGCCAGCAGTTCGCTCATGACAGGGGGCGCAACCGGGGAGCTGTTTTTT. J is TRBJ2-2 and V is TRBV27; 10 nucleotides align to TRBD1. The CDR3 extends over 17 amino acids. From germline, CDR1 is MNHEY and CDR2 SMNVEV (reference sequence). The V and J ends lost 4 bases and 5 bases, in that order; junction bases with no gene match: 10.

In regard to this clonotype: The junction departs from the called germline gene at one end, perhaps through a read error. V and J are TRBV20-1 and TRBJ1-2; 7 bases agree with TRBD1. This CDR3 is built from 13 residues. CDR1 DFQATT and CDR2 SNEGSKA come from the germline V gene (reference sequence). CDR3 amino acids: CSVLDRAGEGYNF. For the CDR3, the DNA is TGCAGTGTTCTAGACAGGGCAGGAGAGGGCTACAACTTC.

This clonotype was counted many times. The rearrangement uses TRBV7-3 and TRBJ2-3; the D gene could be TRBD1 or TRBD2 (5 bases each). V shed 0 bases and J shed 8 bases, with 15 bases lying between them. CDR1 is SGHTA and CDR2 is FQGTGA in the germline V gene. CDR3 length: 15 residues. The CDR3 nucleotides are TGTGCCAGCAGCTTAACGGATTCACGGGGCGGTACGCAGTATTTT. Its translation is CASSLTDSRGGTQYF.

This clonotype was seen repeatedly, ten times or more. CDR3 DNA: TGTGCCAGCAGTTACGACCGGGCCACCGCCTCATACAATGAGCAGTTCTTC. It specifies CASSYDRATASYNEQFF. The gene calls are TRBV6-2 or TRBV6-3 and TRBJ2-1; D uncertain. This CDR3 region has 17 residues. V was clipped by 2 bases and J by 4 bases, with 18 bases between them. Germline V gives CDR1 MNHEY, CDR2 SVGEGT.

A word on this clonotype: One end of the junction does not line up with germline, which may come from a read error. The CDR3 DNA follows: TGTGCCAGCGGGGGACAGTCTGAAAACACCATATATTTT. Residues: CASGGQSENTIYF. The genes are TRBV6-6 and TRBJ1-3; TRBD1 agrees at 7 bases. Germline V gene data show CDR1 as MNHNY and CDR2 as SVGAGI (reference sequence). The CDR3 runs to 13 residues.

This clonotype occurred a few times. This chain joins TRBV20-1 and TRBJ1-1, with D unresolved. The V and J ends lost 8 bases and 8 bases respectively, with 18 bases between them. Germline CDR1 is DFQATT and CDR2 is SNEGSKA (reference sequence). The CDR3 has 12 residues. The CDR3 sequence is CSSTIGEGEAFF. CDR3 coding DNA: TGCAGTTCAACTATCGGGGAAGGGGAAGCTTTCTTT.

This clonotype has only a few counts. This chain uses TRBV28 with TRBJ2-7; 10 bases are a match to TRBD2. Trimming cost V 7 bases and J 5 bases; bases outside gene matches: 14. Germline assignment: CDR1 MDHEN and CDR2 SYDVKM. This CDR3 comprises 16 residues. CDR3 nucleotides: TGTGCCAGCATCCCGGGGCTAGCGGGAGTCGGCCACGAGCAGTACTTC. Amino acid sequence: CASIPGLAGVGHEQYF.

This clonotype was seen only a few times. The rearrangement uses TRBV3-1 and TRBJ1-1; 7 bases fit TRBD1. The CDR3 extends over 17 amino acids. The germline V gene encodes CDR1 LGHDT and CDR2 YNNKEL (reference sequence). With V trimmed by 1 base and J by 4 bases, 12 bases remained unmatched. The CDR3 sequence: CASSQAYRDRVVTEAFF. CDR3 coding DNA: TGTGCCAGCAGCCAAGCGTACCGCGACAGGGTGGTCACTGAAGCTTTCTTT.

The CDR3 DNA reads TGTGCCGCGAGCATGGCTTACGAGCAGTACTTC. It translates to CAASMAYEQYF. V gene TRBV25-1 combines with J gene TRBJ2-7; D gene ambiguous. V was shortened by 11 bases and J by 4 bases, with 12 bases between the two germline ends. The germline V gene encodes CDR1 MGHDK and CDR2 SYGVNS. The CDR3 is made up of 11 amino acids.

This clonotype occurred a few times. The genes are TRBV28 and TRBJ1-1, with D possibly being TRBD1 (6 bases). The germline gives CDR1 MDHEN, CDR2 SYDVKM. The CDR3 totals 12 residues. V was pared by 5 bases and J by 10 bases, with 14 bases between. The CDR3 DNA reads TGTGCCAGCAGTATACAGGGAAGGTCAGCTTTCTTT. As protein: CASSIQGRSAFF.

In this sample, this clonotype turned up many times. This chain uses TRBV7-3 with TRBJ2-2; no definite D call. There are 15 residues in the CDR3. V was trimmed by 5 bases and J by 3 bases, leaving 13 bases between them. Germline values: CDR1 SGHTA, CDR2 FQGTGA. CDR3 region: CASSAALSDTGELFF. CDR3 bases: TGTGCCAGCAGCGCTGCCCTCTCAGACACCGGGGAGCTGTTTTTT.

This clonotype occurred a few times. This chain connects TRBV12-3 or TRBV12-4 to TRBJ2-5, with 12 nucleotides matching TRBD2. J was trimmed by 5 bases and V by 4 bases; bases with no gene match: 5. CDR3 size: 15 residues. The DNA for the CDR3 is TGTGCCAGCAGTTCTCGGACTAGCGGGATGGAGACCCAGTACTTC. The encoded protein is CASSSRTSGMETQYF.

The table lists this clonotype with many counts. This sequence joins TRBV6-1 and TRBJ2-7; 10 nucleotides align to TRBD2. V gave up 1 base and J gave up 6 bases; unmatched junction bases: 6. This CDR3 comprises 15 residues. Germline V gene data show CDR1 as MNHNS and CDR2 as SASEGT. The DNA of the CDR3 is TGTGCCAGCAGTGAAGTGTCTAGCGGGAGCCGCGAGCAGTACTTC. Translation: CASSEVSSGSREQYF.

With regard to this clonotype: Its ends do not fully match the called genes, so a read error is possible. The chain combines TRBV12-3 or TRBV12-4 with TRBJ2-2; perhaps D is TRBD1 or TRBD2 (6 bases each). The CDR3 runs to 14 residues. The CDR3 DNA follows: TGTGCAAGCAGTCTCGGGGGACATCACCGGGAGCTGTTTTTT. The encoded protein is CASSLGGHHRELFF.

This clonotype was found a few times. CDR3 sequence (DNA): TGTGCCAGCAGCTTATGGCGCAGGGATGACACTGAAGCTTTCTTT. Encoded protein: CASSLWRRDDTEAFF. The J gene is TRBJ1-1, the V gene TRBV11-2; a weak D match, TRBD1 (5 bases). The V gene's germline CDR1 is SGHAT and CDR2 FQNNGV. Trimming shortened V by 2 bases and J by 3 bases, and 13 bases separated the two germline ends. The CDR3 runs to 15 residues.

About this clonotype: This sequence may be a read error, since a much larger clone differs from it by one base. The V and J genes are TRBV27 and TRBJ2-3, with TRBD2 identical over 9 bases. Looked up from germline, CDR1 is MNHEY and CDR2 is SMNVEV (reference sequence). The CDR3 length is 14 residues. The CDR3, as DNA: TGTGCCTGCAGTCTAGCGGGGACCACAGATACGCAGTATTTT. Protein product: CACSLAGTTDTQYF.

As DNA, the CDR3 is TGTGCCAGCAGTTCGACAGGAACGAGGAACTATGGCTACACCTTC. Amino acids: CASSSTGTRNYGYTF. This chain connects TRBV6-2 or TRBV6-3 to TRBJ1-2, with a weak D call TRBD1 (6 bases). The CDR3 spans 15 residues. V lost 4 bases to trimming and J lost 2 bases, with 14 bases between them. CDR1 MNHEY and CDR2 SVGEGT come from the germline V gene.

This clonotype was seen more than once but under ten times. This chain connects TRBV4-1 to TRBJ2-3, with D maybe TRBD1 (6 bases). Trimming left V 1 base short and J 1 base short, with 9 bases between. Germline V CDR1 and CDR2: MGHRA, YSYEKL. The CDR3 consists of 15 residues. The CDR3 DNA reads TGCGCCAGCAGCCAAGTTGAGGGGGGCACAGATACGCAGTATTTT. It codes for CASSQVEGGTDTQYF.

This chain uses TRBV12-5 with TRBJ2-2, with 9 bases aligning to TRBD1. The J segment lost 5 bases and the V segment lost 7 bases, leaving 14 bases of the junction unmatched. The CDR3 totals 17 residues. Germline V gene data show CDR1 as LGHNT and CDR2 as FRNRAP. The CDR3 nucleotides read TGTGCTAGTGAGACCGACCGGGACAGGGTATTGACCGGGGAGCTGTTTTTT. It translates to CASETDRDRVLTGELFF.

This sequence joins TRBV27 and TRBJ1-4; 8 bases line up with TRBD1. The V gene end was trimmed by 5 bases and the J gene end by 0 bases; junction bases not matched to a gene: 5. Germline CDR1 reads MNHEY; CDR2 reads SMNVEV (reference sequence). The CDR3 has 16 residues. The CDR3 loop reads CASSPTGGATNEKLFF. CDR3 nucleotides: TGTGCCAGCAGTCCTACAGGGGGAGCAACTAATGAAAAACTGTTTTTT.

This clonotype has a handful of counts. The DNA of the CDR3 is TGCAGTGCTAGAGATGTTATGGGGCTAGACTACGAGCAGTACTTC. Translated: CSARDVMGLDYEQYF. J is TRBJ2-7 and V is TRBV20-1, with a tentative D call TRBD1 (5 bases). V dropped 0 bases and J dropped 3 bases, with 15 bases sitting between them. CDR1 and CDR2 from the germline V gene are DFQATT and SNEGSKA (reference sequence). The CDR3 has 15 amino acids.

As concerns this clonotype: A clone one base away is much larger, so this may be a read error. The conserved closing phenylalanine or tryptophan is absent in this CDR3, likely reflecting a read error. In DNA form, the CDR3 reads TGTGCCAGCAGAGACGACAGGGCCTACGAGCAGTACTTA. Residues: CASRDDRAYEQYL. The chain couples TRBV6-8 to TRBJ2-7, with TRBD1 matching 7 bases. The trim removed 6 bases at V and 2 bases at J, leaving 4 bases unmatched. Germline V gene sequence: CDR1 MNHGY, CDR2 SAAAGT. The CDR3 totals 13 residues.

V usage is TRBV18 and J usage is TRBJ2-7; D possibly uses TRBD1 or TRBD2 (6 bases each). The CDR3 is 14 residues long. Trimming removed 6 bases at V and 5 bases at J, with 17 bases between. Germline CDR1 KGHSH, CDR2 LQKENI. In nucleotides, the CDR3 is TGTGCCAGCTCGACCCCCCGGGGGCTCCACGAGCAGTACTTC. Its translation is CASSTPRGLHEQYF. Based on the CDR3 plus reference TRBV18 and TRBJ2-7, the full variable domain is NAGVMQNPRHLVRRRGQEARLRCSPMKGHSHVYWYRQLPEEGLKFMVYLQKENIIDESGMPKERFSAEFPKEGPSILRIQQVVRGDSAAYFCASSTPRGLHEQYFGPGTRLTVT.

The V call is TRBV29-1, the J call TRBJ2-1, with 9 positions matching TRBD2. The CDR3 sequence is 14 residues long. From germline, CDR1 is SQVTM and CDR2 ANQGSEA. The V gene end was trimmed by 5 bases and the J gene end by 0 bases; junction bases not matched to a gene: 2. CDR3 residues: CSVLAGSSYNEQFF. DNA of the CDR3: TGCAGCGTTCTAGCGGGAAGCTCCTACAATGAGCAGTTCTTC.

This clonotype was seen a few times. This chain links TRBV4-1 with TRBJ2-7, with a weak D call TRBD1 (6 bases). CDR1 and CDR2 from the germline V gene are MGHRA and YSYEKL. The CDR3 spans 15 residues. The germline V and J ends were trimmed by 0 bases and 7 bases, with 16 bases remaining between them. The CDR3 nucleotides read TGCGCCAGCAGCCAAGAACGGACAGCCGTGAGGGAGCAGTACTTC. It translates to CASSQERTAVREQYF.

This clonotype was counted only a few times. The V and J genes are TRBV29-1 and TRBJ2-7; D gene unclear. Germline values: CDR1 SQVTM, CDR2 ANQGSEA. V was pared by 1 base and J by 1 base, with 11 bases between. The CDR3 is made up of 14 amino acids. CDR3 coding DNA: TGCAGCGTTGAAGTAGGGCACCGGTCCTACGAGCAGTACTTC. It yields the protein CSVEVGHRSYEQYF.

This clonotype has just a few counts. The chain joins TRBV6-1 to TRBJ2-7; TRBD1 aligns across 12 bases. The CDR3 sequence is 14 residues long. Trimming cost V 8 bases and J 6 bases; bases outside gene matches: 8. CDR1 and CDR2 (germline): MNHNS, SASEGT. In DNA, the CDR3 is TGTGCCAGCGATCCCGGGACAGGGGGCCTCGAGCAGTACTTC. Protein sequence: CASDPGTGGLEQYF.

This clonotype came up many times. The CDR3 DNA reads TGTGCCACCAGCAGGACAGGGGGTGAAAAACTGTTTTTT. It codes for CATSRTGGEKLFF. V is TRBV15 and J is TRBJ1-4, with 9 bases lining up with TRBD1. V was clipped by 3 bases and J by 7 bases; unmatched bases: 0. CDR1 is LNHNV, CDR2 YYDKDF, per germline (reference sequence). The CDR3 is 13 residues long.